These 27 T cell receptor beta chains were all obtained from the same sample, sequenced in a study of cytomegalovirus exposure and HLA in healthy donors. The PCR used 60 Vbeta and 13 Jbeta primers. Only in-frame clones appear in the TCRdb table, and some are missing; sequencing was by immunoSEQ multiplex PCR. The sample contains 55,000 to 75,000 clones, around 73% of which appear only once. Specimen: PBMCs. These receptors were collected from a girl between 10 and 17 years old in good health and CMV-seropositive.

CDR3 DNA sequence: TGTGCCAGCTCACTTGGGACAGTCGGGAATCAGCCCCAGCATTTT. It is translated as CASSLGTVGNQPQHF. The genes are TRBV18 and TRBJ1-5; 7 positions match TRBD1. V was clipped by 4 bases and J by 4 bases; unmatched bases: 7. CDR3 length equals 15 residues. Per the germline V gene, CDR1 is KGHSH and CDR2 is LQKENI.

This clone showed up just a few times. The rearrangement links TRBV28 to TRBJ2-7, with D unclear. Between the trimmed V and J ends, which lost 8 bases and 2 bases, there was a span of 16 bases. The length of the CDR3 is 14 residues. Germline V lookup: CDR1 MDHEN, CDR2 SYDVKM. The CDR3 protein is CASEIPGSPYEQYF. DNA for the CDR3: TGTGCCAGCGAGATTCCCGGGTCTCCCTACGAGCAGTACTTC.

The CDR3 DNA reads as TGTGCCAGCAGCTTGGTCCCGGGCAGGGGGCCAATCGAGCAGTTCTTC. Encoded protein: CASSLVPGRGPIEQFF. The rearrangement links TRBV5-6 to TRBJ2-1; 8 nucleotides align to TRBD1. CDR3 size: 16 residues. V gave up 0 bases and J gave up 10 bases; unmatched junction bases: 12. Per germline, CDR1 SGHDT and CDR2 YYEEEE.

This chain uses TRBV19 with TRBJ2-7; 7 nucleotides agree with TRBD1. J was trimmed by 6 bases and V by 5 bases; bases with no gene match: 4. The CDR3 has 12 residues. Germline V CDR1 and CDR2: LNHDA, SQIVND (reference sequence). The DNA of the CDR3 is TGTGCCAGTAGTCAAGGACAGGCCGAGCAGTACTTC. Protein product: CASSQGQAEQYF.

This clone was seen a few times. The CDR3 is CASSTIAGGNTGELFF. Here the CDR3 DNA reads TGTGCCAGCAGCACAATAGCGGGGGGGAACACCGGGGAGCTGTTTTTT. The rearrangement links TRBV7-9 to TRBJ2-2; 10 bases map to TRBD2. Germline CDR1 is SEHNR and CDR2 is FQNEAQ (reference sequence). The CDR3 runs to 16 residues. V trimming: 5 bases; J trimming: 1 base; junction bases outside the gene matches: 4.

This clone occurred once. The chain carries TRBV9 and TRBJ2-1; D ambiguous. CDR1 is SGDLS and CDR2 is YYNGEE in the germline V gene. With 4 bases removed from V and 2 bases from J, the gap between germline ends came to 10 bases. The CDR3 has 14 residues. Written as DNA, the CDR3 is TGTGCCAGCAGCATGGAGAGACCCTACAATGAGCAGTTCTTC. Residues: CASSMERPYNEQFF.

The chain employs TRBV7-9 and TRBJ2-7, with 8 bases identical to TRBD2. The CDR3 spans 14 residues. In germline, CDR1 is SEHNR, CDR2 FQNEAQ (reference sequence). With 6 bases clipped from V and 5 bases from J, the junction kept 9 bases outside the gene matches. CDR3 nucleotide sequence: TGTGCCAGCAGACGACCGGGAGGGATCAACGAGCAGTACTTC. This encodes CASRRPGGINEQYF.

Note on this clone: The sample contains more than one DNA sequence encoding this CDR3. V usage is TRBV19 and J usage is TRBJ2-2, with 9 bases fitting TRBD1. The germline gives CDR1 LNHDA, CDR2 SQIVND (reference sequence). The V and J ends lost 6 bases and 6 bases, in that order; junction bases with no gene match: 2. The CDR3 spans 13 residues. This CDR3 is CASSRQGAGELFF. CDR3 DNA sequence: TGTGCCAGTAGCAGACAGGGGGCCGGGGAGCTGTTTTTT.

The chain employs TRBV7-6 and TRBJ2-1; TRBD2 aligns across 13 bases. The CDR3 spans 19 residues. The V segment lost 5 bases and the J segment 1 base; nucleotides outside the gene matches: 11. Germline V gene sequence: CDR1 SGHVS, CDR2 FNYEAQ. This chain's CDR3 is CASSDTGTSGIGSYNEQFF. The CDR3, as DNA: TGTGCCAGCAGCGACACCGGGACTAGCGGGATCGGATCCTACAATGAGCAGTTCTTC. The full variable domain, its missing parts supplied by reference TRBV7-6 and TRBJ2-1, is GAGVSQSPRYKVTKRGQDVALRCDPISGHVSLYWYRQALGQGPEFLTYFNYEAQQDKSGLPNDRFSAERPEGSISTLTIQRTEQRDSAMYRCASSDTGTSGIGSYNEQFFGPGTRLTVL.

Points on this clone: Other DNA sequences in this sample translate to the same CDR3. V is TRBV5-1 and J is TRBJ2-7; TRBD1 is a possible D gene (6 bases). The CDR3 is made up of 12 amino acids. V lost 4 bases to trimming and J lost 3 bases, with 8 bases between them. Germline values: CDR1 SGHRS, CDR2 YFSETQ. Here the CDR3 reads CASSLTGYEQYF. Written as DNA, the CDR3 is TGCGCCAGCAGCCTGACAGGCTACGAGCAGTACTTC. Complete variable domain (other parts from reference TRBV5-1 and TRBJ2-7): KAGVTQTPRYLIKTRGQQVTLSCSPISGHRSVSWYQQTPGQGLQFLFEYFSETQRNKGNFPGRFSGRQFSNSRSEMNVSTLELGDSALYLCASSLTGYEQYFGPGTRLTVT.

The rearrangement links TRBV7-9 to TRBJ1-2, with D tentatively TRBD1 (6 bases). This CDR3 is 15 amino acids long. The germline V gene encodes CDR1 SEHNR and CDR2 FQNEAQ (reference sequence). Trimming removed 10 bases from V and 0 bases from J, with 18 bases in between. The DNA for the CDR3 is TGTGCCACAGCTGGGGGCAGGAAGACTAACTATGGCTACACCTTC. This encodes CATAGGRKTNYGYTF.

This clone was detected a few times. The chain carries TRBV7-9 and TRBJ2-5; 12 bases align to TRBD2. Germline V gene lookup returns CDR1 SEHNR and CDR2 FQNEAQ (reference sequence). CDR3 length: 19 residues. V lost 3 bases to trimming and J lost 9 bases; unmatched junction nucleotides: 20. CDR3 in DNA: TGTGCCAGCAGCTTGGGGCGACTAGCGGGAGACCGATACAAGAGACCCCAGTACTTC. It yields the protein CASSLGRLAGDRYKRPQYF.

The genes are TRBV6-1 and TRBJ1-1, with a tentative D call TRBD1 (5 bases). CDR1 and CDR2 from the germline V gene are MNHNS and SASEGT. V was clipped by 5 bases and J by 9 bases, with 16 bases between them. This CDR3 has 13 residues. Here the CDR3 DNA reads TGTGCCAGCAGTCCGTCGGCAGGGTCACAAGCTTTCTTT. This gives the protein CASSPSAGSQAFF.

The rearrangement uses TRBV29-1 and TRBJ2-7; possible D gene TRBD1, 6 bases. CDR3 length: 13 amino acids. The germline gives CDR1 SQVTM, CDR2 ANQGSEA. V was pared by 4 bases and J by 3 bases, with 13 bases between. CDR3 DNA sequence: TGCAGCGTTGGGGTGGGGGCAATCTACGAGCAGTACTTC. As protein: CSVGVGAIYEQYF.

CDR3 in DNA: TGCAGCGTTGCCCCCTCTAGCACAGATACGCAGTATTTT. This gives the protein CSVAPSSTDTQYF. The V and J genes are TRBV29-1 and TRBJ2-3; D not certain. Germline values: CDR1 SQVTM, CDR2 ANQGSEA. The CDR3 consists of 13 residues. The germline V and J ends were trimmed by 4 bases and 0 bases, with 8 bases remaining between them.

V and J are TRBV5-4 and TRBJ1-1; D unresolved. From germline, CDR1 is SGHNT and CDR2 YYREEE (reference sequence). The V end lost 4 bases, the J end lost 5 bases, and 15 bases lay between the germline ends. This CDR3 comprises 14 residues. CDR3 sequence reads: CASSLLYGRTEAFF. CDR3 bases: TGTGCCAGCAGCCTACTTTACGGCAGGACTGAAGCTTTCTTT.

This clone was counted only a few times. The rearrangement uses TRBV27 and TRBJ1-5; 10 bases agree with TRBD1. Germline CDR1 and CDR2: MNHEY and SMNVEV (reference sequence). The CDR3 runs to 14 residues. V trimming: 6 bases; J trimming: 6 bases; junction bases outside the gene matches: 5. The CDR3 bases are TGTGCCAGCAGCACCGGGACAGGGGCTCAGCCCCAGCATTTT. Translated: CASSTGTGAQPQHF.

The chain employs TRBV4-2 and TRBJ2-5, with TRBD1 matching over 8 bases. Per germline, CDR1 LGHNA and CDR2 YNFKEQ. The CDR3 is 17 residues long. The trim removed 3 bases at V and 5 bases at J, leaving 14 bases unmatched. The CDR3, as DNA: TGTGCCAGCAGCCATAGGGAGCTCAGGGGGCCTGGGGAGACCCAGTACTTC. The encoded protein is CASSHRELRGPGETQYF.

V gene TRBV7-9 combines with J gene TRBJ1-4, with 9 bases matching TRBD1. The ends lost 1 base at V and 7 bases at J; junction bases unmatched: 10. Germline lookup yields CDR1 SEHNR and CDR2 FQNEAQ (reference sequence). The CDR3 has 17 residues. The CDR3: CASSLVDRGMGSEKLFF. The CDR3, as DNA: TGTGCCAGCAGCTTAGTGGACAGGGGTATGGGGAGTGAAAAACTGTTTTTT.

This sequence joins TRBV21-1 and TRBJ1-4. TRBV21-1 is given as a pseudogene. The CDR3 has 12 amino acids. The DNA of the CDR3 is TGTGCCAGCAGCAAAGCTGGGGGAGGACTGTTTTTT. Amino acid sequence: CASSKAGGGLFF.

The rearrangement uses TRBV20-1 and TRBJ2-7; no reliable D call. CDR1 DFQATT and CDR2 SNEGSKA come from the germline V gene (reference sequence). The CDR3 has 10 residues. Between the trimmed V and J ends, which lost 3 bases and 3 bases, there was a span of 3 bases. The CDR3 region is CSASGYEQYF. The CDR3 nucleotides are TGCAGTGCTAGCGGCTACGAGCAGTACTTC.

The V gene is TRBV2, the J gene TRBJ1-5, with 7 bases matching TRBD1. CDR1 and CDR2 from the germline V gene are SNHLY and FYNNEI. The trim removed 3 bases at V and 1 base at J, leaving 6 bases unmatched. The CDR3 extends over 16 amino acids. CDR3 loop: CASSDWAGGSNQPQHF. CDR3 sequence (DNA): TGTGCCAGCAGTGATTGGGCAGGGGGAAGCAATCAGCCCCAGCATTTT. Together with reference TRBV2 and TRBJ1-5, the CDR3 gives the full variable domain: EPEVTQTPSHQVTQMGQEVILRCVPISNHLYFYWYRQILGQKVEFLVSFYNNEISEKSEIFDDQFSVERPDGSNFTLKIRSTKLEDSAMYFCASSDWAGGSNQPQHFGDGTRLSIL.

The rearrangement uses TRBV5-1 and TRBJ2-4; tentatively, D is TRBD2 (6 bases). The CDR3 has 13 residues. From germline, CDR1 is SGHRS and CDR2 YFSETQ. V dropped 3 bases and J dropped 8 bases, with 12 bases sitting between them. CDR3 sequence: CASSSRGGDIQYF. In DNA form, the CDR3 reads TGCGCCAGCAGCTCCCGCGGAGGGGACATTCAGTACTTC.

The chain carries TRBV13 and TRBJ2-1; D possibly corresponds to TRBD2 (6 bases). This CDR3 spans 14 amino acids. The V and J ends lost 5 bases and 9 bases respectively, with 17 bases between them. Germline V CDR1 and CDR2: PRHDT, FYEKMQ (reference sequence). CDR3 protein: CASSAVGLRGEQFF. The CDR3 DNA reads as TGTGCCAGCAGCGCCGTGGGACTGAGAGGTGAGCAGTTCTTC. The full variable domain, completed using reference TRBV13 and TRBJ2-1, is AAGVIQSPRHLIKEKRETATLKCYPIPRHDTVYWYQQGPGQDPQFLISFYEKMQSDKGSIPDRFSAQQFSDYHSELNMSSLELGDSALYFCASSAVGLRGEQFFGPGTRLTVL.

The gene calls are TRBV6-5 and TRBJ2-7; the D gene is possibly TRBD1 (5 bases). The V gene lost 6 bases and the J gene lost 4 bases, with 7 bases spanning the gap. Looked up from germline, CDR1 is MNHEY and CDR2 is SVGAGI. The CDR3 loop spans 11 amino acids. The CDR3 reads CASRRQYEQYF. Here the CDR3 DNA reads TGTGCCAGCAGGCGACAGTACGAGCAGTACTTC.

The chain employs TRBV18 and TRBJ2-3; D might be TRBD1 (6 bases). The CDR3 extends over 15 amino acids. Germline V gene data show CDR1 as KGHSH and CDR2 as LQKENI. Trimming cost V 2 bases and J 7 bases, with 16 bases left between them. Here the CDR3 reads CASSPRAGDPYTQYF. In DNA form, the CDR3 reads TGTGCCAGCTCACCAAGGGCAGGGGATCCCTATACGCAGTATTTT.

CDR3 protein: CASSLTVNEKLFF. In nucleotides, the CDR3 is TGTGCCAGCAGTTTAACAGTAAATGAAAAACTGTTTTTT. The chain recombines TRBV6-1 with TRBJ1-4, with D unresolved. Trimming took 5 bases from V and 5 from J, leaving 9 bases between them. The CDR3 consists of 13 residues. Germline V gives CDR1 MNHNS, CDR2 SASEGT.